These T cell receptor beta chains were read from a single sample in a study of identical twins. A single record per CDR3 protein comes from TCRdb applying MiXCR to the 5' RACE reads. This table holds around 160,000 distinct CDR3 sequences, under 4.5% found once. The sequenced material came from memory T cells sorted from blood. The receptors were sampled from a young man in good health. Both conserved end residues are part of each CDR3. The order of the fields is clone size, J gene, V gene, D gene, CDR3 protein, CDR3 DNA. D genes are given only for firm matches. The size of a clone is reported for some rows only, either as once, few or many, or as a class for expanded clones.

clone size: -
J gene: TRBJ2-2
V gene: TRBV12-3/TRBV12-4
D gene: TRBD1
CDR3 protein: CASSTGDAGELFF
CDR3 DNA: TGTGCCAGCAGCACAGGGGACGCCGGGGAGCTGTTTTTT

clone size: many
J gene: TRBJ2-5
V gene: TRBV7-2
D gene: -
CDR3 protein: CASSSRPFQETQYF
CDR3 DNA: TGTGCCAGCAGCTCCCGACCCTTCCAAGAGACCCAGTACTTC

clone size: many
J gene: TRBJ1-1
V gene: TRBV11-2
D gene: -
CDR3 protein: CASSERGQVNTEAFF
CDR3 DNA: TGTGCCAGCAGTGAAAGGGGCCAGGTGAACACTGAAGCTTTCTTT

clone size: many
J gene: TRBJ2-2
V gene: TRBV20-1
D gene: TRBD1
CDR3 protein: CSATGQGNTGELFF
CDR3 DNA: TGCAGTGCTACCGGACAGGGAAACACCGGGGAGCTGTTTTTT

clone size: many
J gene: TRBJ2-1
V gene: TRBV20-1
D gene: -
CDR3 protein: CSARDLATNEQFF
CDR3 DNA: TGCAGTGCTAGAGATCTAGCGACAAATGAGCAGTTCTTC

clone size: many
J gene: TRBJ1-4
V gene: TRBV20-1
D gene: -
CDR3 protein: CSARTRRPLEKLFF
CDR3 DNA: TGCAGTGCTAGGACCCGCCGTCCCCTAGAAAAACTGTTTTTT

clone size: many
J gene: TRBJ2-6
V gene: TRBV27
D gene: TRBD1
CDR3 protein: CASYRGFPLSGANVLTF
CDR3 DNA: TGTGCCAGTTACAGGGGTTTCCCCCTCTCTGGGGCCAACGTCCTGACTTTC

clone size: -
J gene: TRBJ2-2
V gene: TRBV11-2
D gene: -
CDR3 protein: CASSLSRGDTGELFF
CDR3 DNA: TGTGCCAGCAGCTTATCAAGGGGTGACACCGGGGAGCTGTTTTTT

clone size: many
J gene: TRBJ1-3
V gene: TRBV12-3/TRBV12-4
D gene: -
CDR3 protein: CASSLQVGNTIYF
CDR3 DNA: TGTGCCAGCAGCCTCCAGGTGGGAAACACCATATATTTT

clone size: many
J gene: TRBJ2-2
V gene: TRBV5-1
D gene: -
CDR3 protein: CASSLSRARVTGELFF
CDR3 DNA: TGCGCCAGCAGCTTGTCACGAGCAAGGGTTACCGGGGAGCTGTTTTTT

clone size: many
J gene: TRBJ2-7
V gene: TRBV9
D gene: TRBD2
CDR3 protein: CASSVAAGDVYEQYF
CDR3 DNA: TGTGCCAGCAGCGTAGCAGCGGGAGACGTCTACGAGCAGTACTTC

clone size: many
J gene: TRBJ2-1
V gene: TRBV27
D gene: TRBD2
CDR3 protein: CASSYSGKGNEQFF
CDR3 DNA: TGTGCCAGCAGTTATAGCGGGAAGGGAAATGAGCAGTTCTTC

clone size: many
J gene: TRBJ2-3
V gene: TRBV28
D gene: TRBD1
CDR3 protein: CASSSRGRDATDTQYF
CDR3 DNA: TGTGCCAGCAGCAGCAGGGGGCGCGACGCCACAGATACGCAGTATTTT

clone size: -
J gene: TRBJ2-6
V gene: TRBV20-1
D gene: -
CDR3 protein: CSGRSGANVLTF
CDR3 DNA: TGCAGTGGGCGCTCTGGGGCCAACGTCCTGACTTTC

clone size: many
J gene: TRBJ2-3
V gene: TRBV12-3/TRBV12-4
D gene: TRBD2
CDR3 protein: CASSLGLAVSRSTDTQYF
CDR3 DNA: TGTGCCAGCAGTTTGGGTCTAGCGGTCTCGCGGAGCACAGATACGCAGTATTTT

clone size: many
J gene: TRBJ1-2
V gene: TRBV7-2
D gene: -
CDR3 protein: CASRMDWMHYGYTF
CDR3 DNA: TGTGCCAGCAGGATGGACTGGATGCACTATGGCTACACCTTC

clone size: many
J gene: TRBJ2-2
V gene: TRBV6-5
D gene: -
CDR3 protein: CASSYVGDNTGELFF
CDR3 DNA: TGTGCCAGCAGTTACGTCGGGGATAACACCGGGGAGCTGTTTTTT

clone size: many
J gene: TRBJ1-2
V gene: TRBV14
D gene: TRBD1
CDR3 protein: CASSHDRANYGYTF
CDR3 DNA: TGTGCCAGCAGCCATGACAGGGCTAACTATGGCTACACCTTC

clone size: many
J gene: TRBJ2-3
V gene: TRBV20-1
D gene: -
CDR3 protein: CSASRDTQYF
CDR3 DNA: TGCAGTGCTAGCCGGGATACGCAGTATTTT

clone size: many
J gene: TRBJ2-3
V gene: TRBV6-6
D gene: -
CDR3 protein: CASRSLASSTDTQYF
CDR3 DNA: TGTGCCAGCAGGTCCCTAGCATCTAGCACAGATACGCAGTATTTT

clone size: many
J gene: TRBJ1-1
V gene: TRBV9
D gene: TRBD1
CDR3 protein: CASSTRTGEDTEAFF
CDR3 DNA: TGTGCCAGCAGCACCCGGACAGGAGAAGACACTGAAGCTTTCTTT

clone size: many
J gene: TRBJ1-4
V gene: TRBV5-6
D gene: -
CDR3 protein: CASSLVESFNEKLFF
CDR3 DNA: TGTGCCAGCAGCTTGGTCGAGTCTTTTAATGAAAAACTGTTTTTT

clone size: many
J gene: TRBJ1-3
V gene: TRBV7-9
D gene: -
CDR3 protein: CASNQGSSGNTIYF
CDR3 DNA: TGTGCCAGCAATCAGGGGTCCTCTGGAAACACCATATATTTT

clone size: many
J gene: TRBJ2-7
V gene: TRBV20-1
D gene: -
CDR3 protein: CSTFGTSDPYEQYF
CDR3 DNA: TGCAGTACCTTCGGGACCAGCGACCCGTACGAGCAGTACTTC